The rows below give T cell receptor beta chains drawn from one sample of a study of blood T cell repertoires in COVID-19. Sequencing used immunoSEQ multiplex PCR; TCRdb keeps in-frame clones, though not all of them. The sample has about half a million clones, around 85% seen once; the top ten hold roughly 3.2%. The material sequenced was peripheral blood. The receptors derive from a human donor in a cohort sampled during active COVID-19. The conserved cysteine and the conserved F or W are not part of the CDR3 here.

TRBJ1-4 TRBV4-3 ASSQDRFEAGEKLF
TRBJ2-7 TRBV15 ATSRDYRVREY
TRBJ2-2 TRBV6-5 ASSRGLSSGELF
TRBJ1-4 TRBV29-1 SVGGTGGGEKLF
TRBJ1-4 TRBV19 ASSDRGEKLF
TRBJ2-2 TRBV9 ASSQQGLNTGELF
TRBJ2-1 TRBV9 ASSVVPSSYNEQF
TRBJ2-2 TRBV7-9 ASSLETGSGELF
TRBJ2-5 TRBV12-3/TRBV12-4 ASRRTGMETQY
TRBJ1-2 TRBV10-2 ASIQDTGGYGYT
TRBJ2-3 TRBV25-1 ASSDSGQASTDTQY
TRBJ1-4 TRBV6-6 ASSAPTAENEKLF
TRBJ2-7 TRBV7-7 ASSPGLASYEQY
TRBJ1-2 TRBV30 AWSPGGVNYGYT
TRBJ2-2 TRBV3-1/TRBV3-2 ASSRSGNTGELF
TRBJ1-1 TRBV29-1 SVDLDRIPEAF
TRBJ2-7 TRBV27 ASSDGDTTYEQY
TRBJ2-4 TRBV27 ASSSLIRDRESKNIQY
TRBJ1-2 TRBV3-1/TRBV3-2 ASSQGGRGYT
TRBJ1-1 TRBV7-7 ASSVTGWSEAF
TRBJ1-6 TRBV7-9 ASSLDRGGNSPLH
TRBJ2-1 TRBV9 ASSPSPPPLYNEQF
TRBJ1-1 TRBV3-1/TRBV3-2 ASSHRGTEAF
TRBJ2-3 TRBV5-6 ASTGTGSRTDTQY
TRBJ1-3 TRBV6-6 ASRYTPQGTGNTIY
TRBJ2-7 TRBV29-1 SVEGSDYEQY
TRBJ2-1 TRBV5-1 ASSLGGTAYNEQF
TRBJ1-1 TRBV7-9 ASSPFVGHTEAF
TRBJ1-5 TRBV19 ASRGTGGPNSNQPQH
TRBJ1-4 TRBV19 ASSMNRQGPNEKLF
TRBJ1-6 TRBV28 ATRPGTGVRGSPLH
TRBJ2-3 TRBV9 ASSVGLAGGTSTDTQY
TRBJ2-6 TRBV5-1 ASSRAGDPGANVLT
TRBJ1-1 TRBV10-1 ASSDPGQEAF
TRBJ2-1 TRBV5-1 ASSLGASGTDLQF
TRBJ2-3 TRBV3-1/TRBV3-2 ASSQWGGTDTQY
TRBJ2-7 TRBV4-1 ASSQDGRAQY